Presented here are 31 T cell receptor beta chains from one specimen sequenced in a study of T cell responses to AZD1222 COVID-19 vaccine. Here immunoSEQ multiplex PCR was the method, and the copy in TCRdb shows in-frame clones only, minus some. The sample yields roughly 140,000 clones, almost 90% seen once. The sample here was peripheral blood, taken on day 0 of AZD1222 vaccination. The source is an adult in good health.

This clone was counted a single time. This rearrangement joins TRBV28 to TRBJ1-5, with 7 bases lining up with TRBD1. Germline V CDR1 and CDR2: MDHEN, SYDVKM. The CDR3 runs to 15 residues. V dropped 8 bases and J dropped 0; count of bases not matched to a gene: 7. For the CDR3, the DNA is TGTGCCAGCGGGCGAACAGGGGTTAGCAATCAGCCCCAGCATTTT. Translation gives CASGRTGVSNQPQHF.

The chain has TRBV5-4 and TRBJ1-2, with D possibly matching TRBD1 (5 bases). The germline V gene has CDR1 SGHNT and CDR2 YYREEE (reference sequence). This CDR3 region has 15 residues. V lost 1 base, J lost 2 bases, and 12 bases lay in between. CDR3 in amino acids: CASSLPQDNNYGYTF. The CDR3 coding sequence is TGTGCCAGCAGCTTGCCCCAGGACAACAACTATGGCTACACCTTC.

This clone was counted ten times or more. For the CDR3, the DNA is TGTGCCAGCAGCTTGTCAAGGGAGCAGTACTTC. Protein sequence: CASSLSREQYF. V usage is TRBV5-6 and J usage is TRBJ2-7; D unresolved. This CDR3 spans 11 amino acids. The germline CDR1 and CDR2 sequences are SGHDT and YYEEEE. The V end lost 1 base, the J end lost 7 bases, and 6 bases lay between the germline ends.

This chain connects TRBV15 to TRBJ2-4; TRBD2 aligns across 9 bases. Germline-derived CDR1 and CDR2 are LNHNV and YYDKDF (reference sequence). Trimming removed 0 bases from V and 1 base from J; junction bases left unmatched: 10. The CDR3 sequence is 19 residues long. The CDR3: CATSRDREGGRAAKNIQYF. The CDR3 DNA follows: TGTGCCACCAGCAGAGATAGAGAGGGCGGGAGGGCCGCCAAAAACATTCAGTACTTC.

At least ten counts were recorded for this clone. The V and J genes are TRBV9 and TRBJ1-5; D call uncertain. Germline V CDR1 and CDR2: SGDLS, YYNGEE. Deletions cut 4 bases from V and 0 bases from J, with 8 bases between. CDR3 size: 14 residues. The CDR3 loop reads CASSPSLSNQPQHF. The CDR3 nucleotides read TGTGCCAGCAGCCCCAGCCTTAGCAATCAGCCCCAGCATTTT.

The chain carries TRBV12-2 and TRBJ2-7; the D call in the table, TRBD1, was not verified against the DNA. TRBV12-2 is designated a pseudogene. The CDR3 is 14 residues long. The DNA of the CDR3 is TGTGCAGGGGACATCTTCGGGATTCTGTCCGAGCAGTACTTC. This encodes CAGDIFGILSEQYF.

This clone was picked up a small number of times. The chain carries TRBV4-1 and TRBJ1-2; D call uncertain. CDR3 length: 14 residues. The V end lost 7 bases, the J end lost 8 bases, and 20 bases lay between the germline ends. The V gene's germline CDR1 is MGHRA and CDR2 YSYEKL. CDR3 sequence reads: CASTEVEGVEGYTF. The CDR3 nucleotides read TGCGCCAGCACCGAGGTGGAGGGTGTAGAGGGCTACACCTTC.

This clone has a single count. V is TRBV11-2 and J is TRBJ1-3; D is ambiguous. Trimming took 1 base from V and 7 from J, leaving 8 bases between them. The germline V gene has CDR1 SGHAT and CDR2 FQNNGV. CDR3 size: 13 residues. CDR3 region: CASSLAGGNTIYF. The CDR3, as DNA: TGTGCCAGCAGCTTAGCTGGCGGGAACACCATATATTTT. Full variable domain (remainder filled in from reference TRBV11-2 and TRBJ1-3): EAGVAQSPRYKIIEKRQSVAFWCNPISGHATLYWYQQILGQGPKLLIQFQNNGVVDDSQLPKDRFSAERLKGVDSTLKIQPAKLEDSAVYLCASSLAGGNTIYFGEGSWLTVV.

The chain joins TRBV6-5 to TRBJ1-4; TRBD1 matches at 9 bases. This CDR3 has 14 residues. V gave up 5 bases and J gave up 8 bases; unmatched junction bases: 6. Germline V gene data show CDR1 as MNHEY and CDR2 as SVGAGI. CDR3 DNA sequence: TGTGCCAGCAGTCAGGGACAGGGTGGCGAAAAACTGTTTTTT. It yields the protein CASSQGQGGEKLFF.

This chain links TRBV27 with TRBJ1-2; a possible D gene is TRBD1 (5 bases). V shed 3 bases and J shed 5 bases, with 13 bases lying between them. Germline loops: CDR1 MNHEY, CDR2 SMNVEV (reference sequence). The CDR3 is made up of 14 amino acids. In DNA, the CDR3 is TGTGCCAGCAGTTTGCTGGGGAGGGGTTATGGCTACACCTTC. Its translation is CASSLLGRGYGYTF.

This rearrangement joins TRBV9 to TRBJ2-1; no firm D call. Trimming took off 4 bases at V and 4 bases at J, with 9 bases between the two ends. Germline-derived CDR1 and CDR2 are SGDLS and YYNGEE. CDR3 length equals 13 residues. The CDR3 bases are TGTGCCAGCAGCCCACAAGGGTACAATGAGCAGTTCTTC. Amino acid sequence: CASSPQGYNEQFF.

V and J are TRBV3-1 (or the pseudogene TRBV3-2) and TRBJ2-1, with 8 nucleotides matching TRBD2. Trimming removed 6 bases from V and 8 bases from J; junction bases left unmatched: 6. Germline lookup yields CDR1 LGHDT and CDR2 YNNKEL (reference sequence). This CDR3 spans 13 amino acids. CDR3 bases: TGTGCCAGCAGTCAAAGCGGGAGCTATGAGCAGTTCTTC. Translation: CASSQSGSYEQFF.

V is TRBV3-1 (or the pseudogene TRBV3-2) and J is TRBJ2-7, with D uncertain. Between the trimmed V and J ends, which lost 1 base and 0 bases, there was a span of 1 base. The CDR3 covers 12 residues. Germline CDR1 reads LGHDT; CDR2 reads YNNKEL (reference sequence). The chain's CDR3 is CASSQASYEQYF. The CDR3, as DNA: TGTGCCAGCAGCCAAGCCTCCTACGAGCAGTACTTC.

The CDR3, as DNA: TGCGCCAGCAGCCAAGAACGGGTATACTACTCTGGGGCCAACGTCCTGACTTTC. Protein: CASSQERVYYSGANVLTF. This chain connects TRBV4-3 to TRBJ2-6; D unresolved. This CDR3 region has 18 residues. With 0 bases removed from V and 0 bases from J, the gap between germline ends came to 12 bases. Germline CDR1 reads LGHNA; CDR2 reads YSLEER.

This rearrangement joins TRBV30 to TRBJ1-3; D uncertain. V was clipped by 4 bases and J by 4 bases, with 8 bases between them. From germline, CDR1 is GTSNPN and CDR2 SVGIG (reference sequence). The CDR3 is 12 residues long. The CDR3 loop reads CAWTTDGNTIYF. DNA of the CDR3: TGTGCCTGGACAACAGACGGAAACACCATATATTTT.

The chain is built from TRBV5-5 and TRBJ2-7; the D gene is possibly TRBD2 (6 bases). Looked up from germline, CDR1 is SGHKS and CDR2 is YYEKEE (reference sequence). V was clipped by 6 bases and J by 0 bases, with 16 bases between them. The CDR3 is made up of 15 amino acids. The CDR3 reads CASIPPHGGSYEQYF. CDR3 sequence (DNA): TGTGCCAGCATTCCCCCTCACGGGGGCTCCTACGAGCAGTACTTC.

CDR3 nucleotides: TGTGCCTGGAGTGCCCCCAAGGTCCTCCACTTT. It is translated as CAWSAPKVLHF. The chain employs TRBV30 and TRBJ1-6, with no clear D. V was pared by 1 base and J by 15 bases, with 10 bases between. Germline assignment: CDR1 GTSNPN and CDR2 SVGIG (reference sequence). The CDR3 has 11 amino acids. Complete variable domain (other parts from reference TRBV30 and TRBJ1-6): SQTIHQWPATLVQPVGSPLSLECTVEGTSNPNLYWYRQAAGRGLQLLFYSVGIGQISSEVPQNLSASRPQDRQFILSSKKLLLSDSGFYLCAWSAPKVLHFGNGTRLTVT.

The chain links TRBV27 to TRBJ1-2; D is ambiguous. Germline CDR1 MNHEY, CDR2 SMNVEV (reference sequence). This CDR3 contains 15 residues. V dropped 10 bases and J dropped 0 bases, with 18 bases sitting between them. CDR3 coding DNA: TGTGCCATCTCCTACCGGGCAAAAACTAACTATGGCTACACCTTC. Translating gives CAISYRAKTNYGYTF.

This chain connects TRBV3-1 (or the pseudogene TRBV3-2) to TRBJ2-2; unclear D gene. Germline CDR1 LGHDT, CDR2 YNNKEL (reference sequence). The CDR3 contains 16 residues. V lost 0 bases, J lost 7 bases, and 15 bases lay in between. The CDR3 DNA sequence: TGTGCCAGCAGCCAAGAAGGAAGTCGTATCATCGGGGAGCTGTTTTTT. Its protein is CASSQEGSRIIGELFF.

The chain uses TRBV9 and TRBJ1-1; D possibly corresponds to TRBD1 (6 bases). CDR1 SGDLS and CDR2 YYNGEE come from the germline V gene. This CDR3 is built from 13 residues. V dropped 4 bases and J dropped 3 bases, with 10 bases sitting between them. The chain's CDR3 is CASSYREDTEAFF. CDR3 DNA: TGTGCCAGCAGCTACAGGGAGGACACTGAAGCTTTCTTT.

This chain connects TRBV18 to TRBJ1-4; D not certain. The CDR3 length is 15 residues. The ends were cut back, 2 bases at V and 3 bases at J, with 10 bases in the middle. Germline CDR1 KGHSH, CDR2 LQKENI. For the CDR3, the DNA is TGTGCCAGCTCACCAGGATCCGCAGCTAATGAAAAACTGTTTTTT. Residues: CASSPGSAANEKLFF.

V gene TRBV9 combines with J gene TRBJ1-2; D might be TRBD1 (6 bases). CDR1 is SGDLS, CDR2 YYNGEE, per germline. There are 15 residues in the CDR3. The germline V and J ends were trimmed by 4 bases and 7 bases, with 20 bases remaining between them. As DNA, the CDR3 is TGTGCCAGCAGCCCGGGGGACACCCGAAGTGGTGGCTACACCTTC. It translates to CASSPGDTRSGGYTF.

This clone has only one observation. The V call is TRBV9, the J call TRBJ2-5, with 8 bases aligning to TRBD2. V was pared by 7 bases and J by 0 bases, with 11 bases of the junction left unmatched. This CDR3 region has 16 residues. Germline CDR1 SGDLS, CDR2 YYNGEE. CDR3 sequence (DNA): TGTGCCAGCTCAGGCGGGAGGTTCTTTGACCAAGAGACCCAGTACTTC. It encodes CASSGGRFFDQETQYF.

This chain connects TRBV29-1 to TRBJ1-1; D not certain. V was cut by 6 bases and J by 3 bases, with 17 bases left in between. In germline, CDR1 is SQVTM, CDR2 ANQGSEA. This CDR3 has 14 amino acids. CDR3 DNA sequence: TGCAGCGTCACCGAAGGTGGTATGGACACTGAAGCTTTCTTT. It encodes CSVTEGGMDTEAFF. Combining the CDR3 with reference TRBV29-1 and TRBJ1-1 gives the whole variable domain SAVISQKPSRDICQRGTSLTIQCQVDSQVTMMFWYRQQPGQSLTLIATANQGSEATYESGFVIDKFPISRPNLTFSTLTVSNMSPEDSSIYLCSVTEGGMDTEAFFGQGTRLTVV.

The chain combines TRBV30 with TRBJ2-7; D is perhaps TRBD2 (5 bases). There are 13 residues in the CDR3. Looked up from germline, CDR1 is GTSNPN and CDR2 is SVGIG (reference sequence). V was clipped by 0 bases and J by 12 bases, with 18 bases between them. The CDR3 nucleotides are TGTGCCTGGAGTGTGGTCGAGGGCAGTACGGGGTACTTC. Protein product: CAWSVVEGSTGYF. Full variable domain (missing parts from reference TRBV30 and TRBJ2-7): SQTIHQWPATLVQPVGSPLSLECTVEGTSNPNLYWYRQAAGRGLQLLFYSVGIGQISSEVPQNLSASRPQDRQFILSSKKLLLSDSGFYLCAWSVVEGSTGYFGPGTRLTVT.

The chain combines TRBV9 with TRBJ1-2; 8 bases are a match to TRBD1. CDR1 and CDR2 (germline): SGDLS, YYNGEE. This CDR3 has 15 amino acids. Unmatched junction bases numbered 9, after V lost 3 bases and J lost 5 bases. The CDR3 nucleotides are TGTGCCAGCAGCGACGACAGGGGAAGGGGATATGGCTACACCTTC. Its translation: CASSDDRGRGYGYTF. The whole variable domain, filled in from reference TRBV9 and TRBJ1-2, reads DSGVTQTPKHLITATGQRVTLRCSPRSGDLSVYWYQQSLDQGLQFLIQYYNGEERAKGNILERFSAQQFPDLHSELNLSSLELGDSALYFCASSDDRGRGYGYTFGSGTRLTVV.

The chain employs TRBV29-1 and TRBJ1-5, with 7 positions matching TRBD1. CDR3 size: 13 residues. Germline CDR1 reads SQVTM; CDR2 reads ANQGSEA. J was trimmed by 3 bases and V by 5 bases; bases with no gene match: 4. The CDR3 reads CSVRGQDNQPQHF. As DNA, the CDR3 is TGCAGCGTTAGAGGACAGGACAATCAGCCCCAGCATTTT.

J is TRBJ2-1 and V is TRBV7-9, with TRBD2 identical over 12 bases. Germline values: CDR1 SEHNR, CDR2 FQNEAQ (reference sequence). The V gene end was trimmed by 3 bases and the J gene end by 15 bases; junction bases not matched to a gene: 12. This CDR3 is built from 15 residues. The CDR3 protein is CASSFAPSGRAQLFF. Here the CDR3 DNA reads TGTGCCAGCAGCTTCGCCCCTAGCGGGAGGGCCCAGCTGTTCTTC.

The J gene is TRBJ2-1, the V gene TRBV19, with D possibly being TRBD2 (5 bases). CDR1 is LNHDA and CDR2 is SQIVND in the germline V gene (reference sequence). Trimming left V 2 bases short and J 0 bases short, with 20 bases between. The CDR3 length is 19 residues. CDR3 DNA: TGTGCCAGTAGTATATACCCTCAAACTAGGTCCGGCTCCTACAATGAGCAGTTCTTC. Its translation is CASSIYPQTRSGSYNEQFF.

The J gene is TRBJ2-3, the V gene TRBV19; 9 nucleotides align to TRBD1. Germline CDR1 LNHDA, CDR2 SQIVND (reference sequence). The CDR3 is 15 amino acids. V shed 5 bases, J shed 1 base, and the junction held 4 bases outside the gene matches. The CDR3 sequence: CASSLRTGGTDTQYF. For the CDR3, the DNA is TGTGCCAGTAGTCTCAGGACAGGGGGCACAGATACGCAGTATTTT. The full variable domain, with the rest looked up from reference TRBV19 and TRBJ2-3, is DGGITQSPKYLFRKEGQNVTLSCEQNLNHDAMYWYRQDPGQGLRLIYYSQIVNDFQKGDIAEGYSVSREKKESFPLTVTSAQKNPTAFYLCASSLRTGGTDTQYFGPGTRLTVL.

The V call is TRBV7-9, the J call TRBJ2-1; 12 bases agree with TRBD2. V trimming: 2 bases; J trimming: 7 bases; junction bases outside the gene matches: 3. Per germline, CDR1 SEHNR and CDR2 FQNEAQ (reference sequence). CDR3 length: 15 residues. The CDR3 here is CASSLTSGRSNEQFF. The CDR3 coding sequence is TGTGCCAGCAGCTTAACTAGCGGGAGGTCTAATGAGCAGTTCTTC.